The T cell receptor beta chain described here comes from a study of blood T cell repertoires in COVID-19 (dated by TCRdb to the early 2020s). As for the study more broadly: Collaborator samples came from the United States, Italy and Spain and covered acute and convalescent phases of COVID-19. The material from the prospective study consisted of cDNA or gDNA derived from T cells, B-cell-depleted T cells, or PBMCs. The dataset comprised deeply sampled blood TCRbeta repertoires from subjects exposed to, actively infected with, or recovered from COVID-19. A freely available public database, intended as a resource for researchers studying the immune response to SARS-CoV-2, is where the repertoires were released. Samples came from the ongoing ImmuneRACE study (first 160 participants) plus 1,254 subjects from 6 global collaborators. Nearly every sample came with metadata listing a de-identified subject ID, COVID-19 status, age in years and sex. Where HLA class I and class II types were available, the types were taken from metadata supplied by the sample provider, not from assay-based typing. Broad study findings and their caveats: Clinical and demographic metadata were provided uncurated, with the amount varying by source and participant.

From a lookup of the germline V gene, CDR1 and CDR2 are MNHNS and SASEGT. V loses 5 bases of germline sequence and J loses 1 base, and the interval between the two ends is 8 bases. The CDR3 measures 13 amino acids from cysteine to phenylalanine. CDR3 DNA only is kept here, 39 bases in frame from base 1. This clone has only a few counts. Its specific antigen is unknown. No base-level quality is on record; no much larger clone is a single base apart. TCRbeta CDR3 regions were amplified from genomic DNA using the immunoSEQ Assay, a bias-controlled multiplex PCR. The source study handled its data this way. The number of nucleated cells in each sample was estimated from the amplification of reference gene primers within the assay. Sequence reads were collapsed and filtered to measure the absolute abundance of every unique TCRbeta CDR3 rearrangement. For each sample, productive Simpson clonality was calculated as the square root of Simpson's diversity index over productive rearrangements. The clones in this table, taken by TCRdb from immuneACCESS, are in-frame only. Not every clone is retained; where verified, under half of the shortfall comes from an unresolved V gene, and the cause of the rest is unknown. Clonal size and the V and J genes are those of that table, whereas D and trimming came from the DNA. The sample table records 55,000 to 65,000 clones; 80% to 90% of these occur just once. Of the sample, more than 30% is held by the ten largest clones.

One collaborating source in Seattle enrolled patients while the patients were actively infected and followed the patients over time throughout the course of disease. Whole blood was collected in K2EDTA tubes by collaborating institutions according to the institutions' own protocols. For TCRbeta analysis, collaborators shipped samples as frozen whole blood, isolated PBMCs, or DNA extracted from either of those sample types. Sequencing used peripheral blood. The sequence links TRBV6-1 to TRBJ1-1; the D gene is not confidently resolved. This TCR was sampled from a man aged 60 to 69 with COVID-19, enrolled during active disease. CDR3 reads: CASSNTENTEAFF. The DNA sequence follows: TGTGCCAGCAGTAATACAGAGAACACTGAAGCTTTCTTT.